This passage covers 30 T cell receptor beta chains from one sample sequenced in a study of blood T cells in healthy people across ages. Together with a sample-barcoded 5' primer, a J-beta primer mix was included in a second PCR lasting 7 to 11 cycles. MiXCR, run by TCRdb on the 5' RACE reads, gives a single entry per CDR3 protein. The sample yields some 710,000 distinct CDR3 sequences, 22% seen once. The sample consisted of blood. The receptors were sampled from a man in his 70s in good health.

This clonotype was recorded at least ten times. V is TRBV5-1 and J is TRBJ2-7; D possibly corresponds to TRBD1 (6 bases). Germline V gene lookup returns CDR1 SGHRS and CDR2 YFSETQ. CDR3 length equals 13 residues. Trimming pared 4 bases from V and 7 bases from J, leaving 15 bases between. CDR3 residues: CASSTTGTREQYF. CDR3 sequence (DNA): TGCGCCAGCAGCACTACAGGGACGCGGGAGCAGTACTTC.

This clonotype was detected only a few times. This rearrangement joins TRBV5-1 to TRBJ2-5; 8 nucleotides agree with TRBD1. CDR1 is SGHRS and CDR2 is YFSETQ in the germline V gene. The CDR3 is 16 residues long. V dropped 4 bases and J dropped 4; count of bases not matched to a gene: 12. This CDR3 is CASSPEAGGDLETQYF. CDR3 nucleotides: TGCGCCAGCAGCCCCGAAGCAGGGGGCGATTTAGAGACCCAGTACTTC.

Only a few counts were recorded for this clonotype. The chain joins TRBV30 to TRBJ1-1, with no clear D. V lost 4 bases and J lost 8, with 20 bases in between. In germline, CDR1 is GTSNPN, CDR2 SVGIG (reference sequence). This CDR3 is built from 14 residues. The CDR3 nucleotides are TGTGCCTGGAATAGAAGGAGATACCCTTGGGAAGCTTTCTTT. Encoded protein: CAWNRRRYPWEAFF.

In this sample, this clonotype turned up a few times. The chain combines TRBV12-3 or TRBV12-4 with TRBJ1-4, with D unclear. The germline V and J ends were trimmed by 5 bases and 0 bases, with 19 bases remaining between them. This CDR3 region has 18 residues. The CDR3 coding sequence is TGTGCCAGCAGTGATAAGTGGGGAGTTATTTCAACTAATGAAAAACTGTTTTTT. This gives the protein CASSDKWGVISTNEKLFF.

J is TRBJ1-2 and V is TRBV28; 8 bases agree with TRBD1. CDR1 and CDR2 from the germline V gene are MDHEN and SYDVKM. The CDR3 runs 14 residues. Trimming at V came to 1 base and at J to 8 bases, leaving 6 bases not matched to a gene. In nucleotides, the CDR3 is TGTGCCAGCAGTTTATTTAGGACAGGGATAGGCTACACCTTC. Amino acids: CASSLFRTGIGYTF.

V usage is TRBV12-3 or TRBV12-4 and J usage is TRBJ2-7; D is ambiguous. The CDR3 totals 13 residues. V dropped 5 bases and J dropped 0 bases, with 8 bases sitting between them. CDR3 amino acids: CASSLASSYEQYV. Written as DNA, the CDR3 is TGTGCCAGCAGTCTTGCAAGCTCCTACGAGCAGTACGTC.

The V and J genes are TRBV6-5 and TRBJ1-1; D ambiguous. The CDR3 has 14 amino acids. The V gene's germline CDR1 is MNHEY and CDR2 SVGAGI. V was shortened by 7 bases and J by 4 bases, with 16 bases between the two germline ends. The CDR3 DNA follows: TGTGCCAGCATACTTGTGAAGGGTAGCACTGAAGCTTTCTTT. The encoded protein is CASILVKGSTEAFF.

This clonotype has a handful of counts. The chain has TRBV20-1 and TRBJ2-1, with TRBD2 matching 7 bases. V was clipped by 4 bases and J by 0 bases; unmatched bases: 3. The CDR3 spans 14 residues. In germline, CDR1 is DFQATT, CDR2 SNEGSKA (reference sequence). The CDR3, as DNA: TGCAGTGCTAAGATAGCGGGCTCCTACAATGAGCAGTTCTTC. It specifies CSAKIAGSYNEQFF.

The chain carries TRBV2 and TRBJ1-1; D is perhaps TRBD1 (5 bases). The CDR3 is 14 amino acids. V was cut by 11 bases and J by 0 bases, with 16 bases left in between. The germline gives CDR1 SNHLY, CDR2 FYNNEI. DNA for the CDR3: TGTGCCCGTGCATACCAGGGCGTGAACACTGAAGCTTTCTTT. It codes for CARAYQGVNTEAFF.

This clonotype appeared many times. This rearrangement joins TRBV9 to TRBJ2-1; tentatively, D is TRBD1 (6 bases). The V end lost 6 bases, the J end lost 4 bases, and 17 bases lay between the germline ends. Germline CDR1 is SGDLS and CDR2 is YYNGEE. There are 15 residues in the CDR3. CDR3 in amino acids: CASTKQQGLYNEQFF. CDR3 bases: TGTGCCAGCACCAAACAACAGGGCCTTTACAATGAGCAGTTCTTC.

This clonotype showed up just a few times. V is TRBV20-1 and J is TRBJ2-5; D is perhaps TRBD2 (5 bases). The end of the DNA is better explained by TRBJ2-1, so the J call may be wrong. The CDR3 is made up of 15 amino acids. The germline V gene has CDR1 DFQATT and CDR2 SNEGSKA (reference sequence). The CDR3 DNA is TGCAGTGCTAGTCTCTCGGCGAGGGTTAGCAATGAGCAGTTCTTC. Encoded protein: CSASLSARVSNEQFF.

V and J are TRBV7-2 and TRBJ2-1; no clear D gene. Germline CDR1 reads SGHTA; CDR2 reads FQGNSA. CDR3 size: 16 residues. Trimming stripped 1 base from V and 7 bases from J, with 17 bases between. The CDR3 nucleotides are TGTGCCAGCAGCTTAGGGCCAGCAACCATTCGGAATGAGCAGTTCTTC. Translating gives CASSLGPATIRNEQFF.

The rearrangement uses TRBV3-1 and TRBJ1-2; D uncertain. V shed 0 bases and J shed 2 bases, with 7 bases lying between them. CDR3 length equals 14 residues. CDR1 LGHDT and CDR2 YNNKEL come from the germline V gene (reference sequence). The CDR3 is CASSQESGNYGYTF. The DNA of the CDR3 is TGTGCCAGCAGCCAAGAATCCGGGAACTATGGCTACACCTTC.

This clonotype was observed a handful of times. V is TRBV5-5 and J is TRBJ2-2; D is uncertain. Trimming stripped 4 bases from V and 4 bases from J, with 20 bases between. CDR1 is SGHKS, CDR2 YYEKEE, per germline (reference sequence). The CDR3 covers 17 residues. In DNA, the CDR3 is TGTGCCAGCAGCGTTAATCATCGACCCCTGGGCACCGGGGAGCTGTTTTTT. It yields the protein CASSVNHRPLGTGELFF. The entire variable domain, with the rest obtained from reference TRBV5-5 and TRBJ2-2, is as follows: DAGVTQSPTHLIKTRGQQVTLRCSPISGHKSVSWYQQVLGQGPQFIFQYYEKEERGRGNFPDRFSARQFPNYSSELNVNALLLGDSALYLCASSVNHRPLGTGELFFGEGSRLTVL.

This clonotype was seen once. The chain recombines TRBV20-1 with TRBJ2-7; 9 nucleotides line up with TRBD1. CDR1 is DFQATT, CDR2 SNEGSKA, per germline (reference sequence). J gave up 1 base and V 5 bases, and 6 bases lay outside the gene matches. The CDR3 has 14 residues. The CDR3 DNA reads TGCAGTGCTGAACCGGGACAGGGTTCCTACGAGCAGTACGTC. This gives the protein CSAEPGQGSYEQYV.

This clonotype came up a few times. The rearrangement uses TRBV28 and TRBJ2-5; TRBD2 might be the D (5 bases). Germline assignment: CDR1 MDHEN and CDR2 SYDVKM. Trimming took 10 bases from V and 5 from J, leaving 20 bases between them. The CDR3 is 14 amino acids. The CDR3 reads CATRRTLLGETQYF. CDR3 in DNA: TGTGCCACCCGGAGGACTCTCCTAGGGGAGACCCAGTACTTC.

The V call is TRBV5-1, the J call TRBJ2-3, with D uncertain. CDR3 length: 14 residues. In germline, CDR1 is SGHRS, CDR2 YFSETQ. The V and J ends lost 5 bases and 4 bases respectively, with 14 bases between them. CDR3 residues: CASRARLSADTQYF. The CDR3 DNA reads TGCGCCAGCAGGGCGCGGTTATCGGCAGATACGCAGTATTTT. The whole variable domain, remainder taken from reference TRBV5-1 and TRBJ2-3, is KAGVTQTPRYLIKTRGQQVTLSCSPISGHRSVSWYQQTPGQGLQFLFEYFSETQRNKGNFPGRFSGRQFSNSRSEMNVSTLELGDSALYLCASRARLSADTQYFGPGTRLTVL.

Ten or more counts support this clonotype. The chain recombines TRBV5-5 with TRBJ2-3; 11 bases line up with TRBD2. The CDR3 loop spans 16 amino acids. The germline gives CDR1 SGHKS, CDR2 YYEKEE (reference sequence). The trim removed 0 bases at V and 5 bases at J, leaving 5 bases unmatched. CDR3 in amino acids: CASSLVGTSGVDTQYF. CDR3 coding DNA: TGTGCCAGCAGCTTGGTGGGGACTAGCGGAGTAGATACGCAGTATTTT.

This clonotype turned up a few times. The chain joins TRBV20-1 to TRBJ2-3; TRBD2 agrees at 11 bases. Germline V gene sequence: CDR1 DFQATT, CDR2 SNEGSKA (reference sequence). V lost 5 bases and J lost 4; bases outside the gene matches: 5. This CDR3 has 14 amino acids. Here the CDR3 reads CSAYISGGADTQYF. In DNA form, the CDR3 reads TGCAGTGCTTATATTAGCGGGGGGGCAGATACGCAGTATTTT.

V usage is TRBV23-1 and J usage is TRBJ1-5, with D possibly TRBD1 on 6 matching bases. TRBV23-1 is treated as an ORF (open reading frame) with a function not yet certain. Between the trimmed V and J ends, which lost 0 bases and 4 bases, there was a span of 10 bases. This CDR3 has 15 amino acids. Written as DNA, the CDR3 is TGCGCCAGCAGTCAATCGGACAGTAAGAATCAGCCCCAGCATTTT. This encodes CASSQSDSKNQPQHF.

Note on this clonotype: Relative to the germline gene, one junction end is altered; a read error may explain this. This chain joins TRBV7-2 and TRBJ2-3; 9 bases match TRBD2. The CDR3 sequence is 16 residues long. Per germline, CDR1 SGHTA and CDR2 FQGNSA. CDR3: CASSLGGGRATDTQYF. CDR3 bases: TGTGCCAGCAGCCTCGGAGGCGGGAGGGCCACAGATACACAGTATTTT.

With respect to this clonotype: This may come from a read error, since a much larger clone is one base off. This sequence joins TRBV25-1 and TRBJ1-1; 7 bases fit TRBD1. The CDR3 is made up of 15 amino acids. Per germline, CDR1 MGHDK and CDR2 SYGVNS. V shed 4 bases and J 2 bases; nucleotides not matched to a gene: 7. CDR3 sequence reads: CASSATDRANTEAFF. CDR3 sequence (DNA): TGTGCCAGCAGTGCGACCGACAGGGCAAACACTGAAGCTTTCTTT.

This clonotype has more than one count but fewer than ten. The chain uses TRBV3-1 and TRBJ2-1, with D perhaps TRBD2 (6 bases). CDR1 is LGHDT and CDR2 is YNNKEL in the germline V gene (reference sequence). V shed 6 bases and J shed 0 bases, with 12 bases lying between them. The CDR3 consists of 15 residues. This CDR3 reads CASRPAGHSYNEQFF. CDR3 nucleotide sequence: TGTGCCAGCAGACCAGCGGGCCACTCCTACAATGAGCAGTTCTTC.

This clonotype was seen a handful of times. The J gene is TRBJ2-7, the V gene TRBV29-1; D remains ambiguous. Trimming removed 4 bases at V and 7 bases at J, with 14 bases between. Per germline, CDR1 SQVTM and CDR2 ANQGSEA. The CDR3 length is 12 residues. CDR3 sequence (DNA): TGCAGCGTTGCCAAACTGAGTGGGGAGCAGTACTTC. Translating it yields CSVAKLSGEQYF.

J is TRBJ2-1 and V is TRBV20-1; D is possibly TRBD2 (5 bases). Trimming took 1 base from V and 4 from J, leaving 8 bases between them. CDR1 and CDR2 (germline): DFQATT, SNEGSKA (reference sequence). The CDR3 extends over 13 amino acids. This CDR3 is CSARGLLYNEQFF. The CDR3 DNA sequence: TGCAGTGCTAGAGGACTACTATACAATGAGCAGTTCTTC.

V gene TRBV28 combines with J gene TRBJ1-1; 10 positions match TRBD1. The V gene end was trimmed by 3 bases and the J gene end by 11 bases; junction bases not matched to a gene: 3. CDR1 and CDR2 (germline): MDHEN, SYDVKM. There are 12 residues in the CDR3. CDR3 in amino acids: CASSFPGQGAFF. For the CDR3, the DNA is TGTGCCAGCAGTTTCCCGGGACAGGGGGCTTTCTTT.

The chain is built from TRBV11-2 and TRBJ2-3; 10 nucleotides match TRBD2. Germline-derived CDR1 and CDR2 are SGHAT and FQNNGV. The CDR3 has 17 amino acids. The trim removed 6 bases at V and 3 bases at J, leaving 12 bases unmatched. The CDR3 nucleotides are TGTGCCAGCAGACGTAGCGGGGGGCCCGTTGGAACAGATACGCAGTATTTT. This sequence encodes CASRRSGGPVGTDTQYF.

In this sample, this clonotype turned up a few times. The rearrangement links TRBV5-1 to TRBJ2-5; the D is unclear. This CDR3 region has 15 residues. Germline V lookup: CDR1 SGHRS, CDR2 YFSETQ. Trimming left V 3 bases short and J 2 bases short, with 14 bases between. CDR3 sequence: CASSYWTDTQETQYF. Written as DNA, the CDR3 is TGCGCCAGCAGCTACTGGACGGATACTCAAGAGACCCAGTACTTC.

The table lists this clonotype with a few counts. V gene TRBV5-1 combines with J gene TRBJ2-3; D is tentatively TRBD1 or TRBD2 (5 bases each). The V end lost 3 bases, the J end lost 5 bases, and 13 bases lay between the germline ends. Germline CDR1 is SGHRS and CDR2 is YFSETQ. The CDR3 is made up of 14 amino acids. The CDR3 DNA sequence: TGCGCCAGCAGCTGGCAGGGACGTGGAGATACGCAGTATTTT. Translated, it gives CASSWQGRGDTQYF. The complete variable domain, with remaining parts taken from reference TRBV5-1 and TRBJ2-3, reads KAGVTQTPRYLIKTRGQQVTLSCSPISGHRSVSWYQQTPGQGLQFLFEYFSETQRNKGNFPGRFSGRQFSNSRSEMNVSTLELGDSALYLCASSWQGRGDTQYFGPGTRLTVL.

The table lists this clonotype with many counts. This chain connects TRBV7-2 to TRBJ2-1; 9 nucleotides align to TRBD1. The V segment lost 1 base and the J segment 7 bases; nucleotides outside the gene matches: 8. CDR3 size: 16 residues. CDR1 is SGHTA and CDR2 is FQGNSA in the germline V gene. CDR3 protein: CASSLETGGRWNEQFF. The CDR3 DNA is TGTGCCAGCAGCTTAGAAACAGGGGGCAGATGGAATGAGCAGTTCTTC.